This TCR beta chain derives from a study of blood T cell repertoires in COVID-19. Only in-frame clones appear in the TCRdb table, and some are missing; sequencing was by immunoSEQ multiplex PCR. This sample has 110,000 or so clones, with roughly 85% found just once. V shed 0 bases, J shed 5 bases, and the junction held 1 base outside the gene matches. CDR1 is MGHRA and CDR2 is YSYEKL in the germline V gene. The CDR3 contains 15 residues. Sequenced sample: peripheral blood. This chain uses TRBV4-1 with TRBJ2-2; TRBD1 matches at 9 bases. The receptor was isolated from a human donor in a cohort sampled during active COVID-19. The CDR3 DNA is TGCGCCAGCAGCCAAGAAGGGACAGGGACCGGGGAGCTGTTTTTT. Protein product: CASSQEGTGTGELFF.